This T cell receptor (beta chain) comes out of a study of T cells after yellow fever vaccination. This clonotype has at least ten counts. Via MiXCR, TCRdb re-called the 5' RACE reads, giving one row per CDR3 protein. The profile shows about 220,000 distinct CDR3 sequences, roughly 3% of them singletons. The origin of this receptor is a man younger than 35 who received the YFV17D yellow fever vaccine. The sample was CD4+ T cells sorted from PBMCs, taken 10 days after the yellow fever booster vaccination.

The CDR3, as DNA: TGCAGTGCTCCGGAAGGAGCAGTCTCACCCCTCCACTTT. Encoded protein: CSAPEGAVSPLHF. This chain connects TRBV20-1 to TRBJ1-6; D unresolved. V was clipped by 5 bases and J by 10 bases, with 15 bases between them. The CDR3 covers 13 residues. Germline V gene lookup returns CDR1 DFQATT and CDR2 SNEGSKA (reference sequence).